A selection of T cell receptor beta chains follows, all from one sample in a study of memory CD4+ T cells and cytomegalovirus serostatus. This table comes from immunoSEQ multiplex PCR, and its TCRdb copy is limited to in-frame clones, with some not included. The data show tens of thousands of clones, with 78% seen just once and roughly 0.84% held by the top ten. The material sequenced was memory CD4+ T cells from blood. The receptor set was obtained from an adult in good health and CMV-seronegative. CDR3s include the opening cysteine and the closing phenylalanine or tryptophan. D genes are given only for firm matches. Rows give clone size only sometimes, using once, few, many, or a class for an expanded clone.

abundance,j_gene,d_gene,v_gene,CDR3aa,CDR3nt
-,TRBJ2-7,-,TRBV5-1,CASSLGARGALSSYEQYF,TGCGCCAGCAGCCTGGGAGCCCGGGGGGCACTTAGCTCCTACGAGCAGTACTTC
-,TRBJ2-5,-,TRBV5-1,CASSPGSQETQYF,TGCGCCAGCAGTCCCGGGTCCCAAGAGACCCAGTACTTC
-,TRBJ1-1,TRBD1,TRBV30,CAWSIGDRAGAFMNTEAFF,TGTGCCTGGAGTATTGGAGACAGGGCCGGGGCGTTCATGAACACTGAAGCTTTCTTT
-,TRBJ2-1,TRBD2,TRBV10-3,CAISESGTSGGGNEQFF,TGTGCCATCAGTGAGTCGGGTACTAGCGGGGGAGGTAATGAGCAGTTCTTC
-,TRBJ2-7,-,TRBV5-1,CASSTYNYEQYF,TGCGCCAGCAGCACCTACAACTACGAGCAGTACTTC
-,TRBJ1-2,-,TRBV7-2,CASIVSGVYGYTF,TGTGCCAGCATCGTTTCAGGGGTTTATGGCTACACCTTC
-,TRBJ1-5,-,TRBV11-3,CASSLISQPQHF,TGTGCCAGCAGCTTAATTAGTCAGCCCCAGCATTTT
few,TRBJ2-1,-,TRBV11-2,CASSPRGSYNEQFF,TGTGCCAGCAGCCCGCGCGGCTCCTACAATGAGCAGTTCTTC
-,TRBJ2-5,-,TRBV18,CASSPGTVQETQYF,TGTGCCAGCTCACCAGGGACTGTTCAAGAGACCCAGTACTTC
-,TRBJ1-4,-,TRBV7-6,CASSLGAGNEKLFF,TGTGCCAGCAGCTTAGGTGCAGGGAATGAAAAACTGTTTTTT
-,TRBJ2-3,-,TRBV29-1,CSVEEGQFTSTDTQYF,TGCAGCGTTGAAGAAGGACAGTTCACTAGCACAGATACGCAGTATTTT
-,TRBJ2-7,TRBD2,TRBV9,CASSARLASSGGEQYF,TGTGCCAGCAGCGCCCGCCTAGCCTCTAGCGGGGGCGAGCAGTACTTC
-,TRBJ2-1,TRBD2,TRBV7-2,CASSPGLAVNEQFF,TGTGCCAGCAGCCCGGGACTAGCAGTCAATGAGCAGTTCTTC
-,TRBJ2-2,-,TRBV19,CARPLDRNTGELFF,TGTGCCAGACCGTTAGACAGGAACACCGGGGAGCTGTTTTTT
-,TRBJ1-2,TRBD1,TRBV6-1,CASSDTTGTGERGYTF,TGTGCCAGCAGTGACACGACCGGGACAGGGGAACGGGGCTACACCTTC
-,TRBJ1-2,TRBD1,TRBV7-2,CASSLEARTGGSTYGYTF,TGTGCCAGCAGCTTAGAGGCCAGGACAGGGGGGAGCACCTATGGCTACACCTTC
-,TRBJ2-5,-,TRBV16,CASSSSGETQYF,TGTGCCAGCAGCTCATCCGGGGAGACCCAGTACTTC
-,TRBJ2-2,-,TRBV28,CASRLPMNTGELFF,TGTGCCAGCAGACTACCCATGAACACCGGGGAGCTGTTTTTT
-,TRBJ2-7,-,TRBV27,CASSSPGHPSSYEQYF,TGTGCCAGCAGTTCTCCGGGCCACCCCAGCTCCTACGAGCAGTACTTC
-,TRBJ2-2,-,TRBV7-9,CASSLSLGELFF,TGTGCCAGCAGCTTATCCCTAGGGGAGCTGTTTTTT
few,TRBJ2-3,-,TRBV20-1,CSAPDTDTQYF,TGCAGTGCGCCAGACACAGATACGCAGTATTTT
-,TRBJ1-2,-,TRBV30,CAWSLHAQGSGYTF,TGTGCCTGGAGTCTCCACGCCCAGGGAAGTGGCTACACCTTC
-,TRBJ1-6,-,TRBV6-5,CASSYSSLNSPLHF,TGTGCCAGCAGTTACTCGTCCCTTAATTCACCCCTCCACTTT
-,TRBJ2-5,-,TRBV5-1,CASSLGGARSETQYF,TGCGCCAGCAGCTTGGGGGGGGCGCGATCGGAGACCCAGTACTTC
-,TRBJ2-5,-,TRBV5-1,CASSLGSIVKETQYF,TGCGCCAGCAGCTTGGGATCTATAGTGAAAGAGACCCAGTACTTC
-,TRBJ1-6,-,TRBV5-6,CASSWGHVNSPLHF,TGTGCCAGCAGCTGGGGACACGTCAATTCACCCCTCCACTTT
few,TRBJ2-3,-,TRBV7-9,CASSFEPPPDTQYF,TGTGCCAGCAGCTTTGAACCACCGCCGGATACGCAGTATTTT